Following are 5 T cell receptor beta chains from one sample sequenced in a study of blood T cells in healthy people across ages. A second 7 to 11 cycle PCR used barcoded and J-beta primers. Each CDR3 protein gets one entry after TCRdb re-called the 5' RACE reads with MiXCR. The sample lists about 1.1 million distinct CDR3 sequences, roughly two fifths occurring once. Specimen: blood. The receptor source for this set is a young man in good health.

This clonotype was seen only a few times. The chain joins TRBV20-1 to TRBJ1-5, with D unclear. This CDR3 has 15 amino acids. CDR1 is DFQATT, CDR2 SNEGSKA, per germline (reference sequence). Trimming pared 5 bases from V and 2 bases from J, leaving 16 bases between. DNA for the CDR3: TGCAGTGCTGCTTCGTCGGGAGGTGGCAATCAGCCCCAGCATTTT. Protein: CSAASSGGGNQPQHF.

This clonotype was seen repeatedly, ten times or more. V usage is TRBV9 and J usage is TRBJ2-4; weak D call: TRBD1 (5 bases). The CDR3 loop spans 16 amino acids. The V gene lost 0 bases and the J gene lost 13 bases, with 23 bases spanning the gap. Germline CDR1 SGDLS, CDR2 YYNGEE. The CDR3 nucleotides read TGTGCCAGCAGCGTAGACCCTTCCCCCCAGGGTCAAGAGCAGTACTTC. Its protein product is CASSVDPSPQGQEQYF.

This clonotype was observed a few times. The V gene is TRBV2, the J gene TRBJ1-2; weak D call: TRBD1 (5 bases). This CDR3 is built from 15 residues. The germline V gene encodes CDR1 SNHLY and CDR2 FYNNEI. V shed 0 bases and J shed 2 bases, with 10 bases lying between them. CDR3 DNA sequence: TGTGCCAGCAGTGAAGCGGGGCGGAAAAACTATGGCTACACCTTC. Its translation: CASSEAGRKNYGYTF.

The chain has TRBV9 and TRBJ2-5; perhaps TRBD2 as D (7 bases). V lost 3 bases and J lost 2, with 14 bases in between. This CDR3 region has 15 residues. CDR1 and CDR2 (germline): SGDLS, YYNGEE. CDR3 nucleotides: TGTGCCAGCAGCGGAGGGGGGGCCTCGCAAGAGACCCAGTACTTC. This encodes CASSGGGASQETQYF.

The chain links TRBV4-2 to TRBJ1-1; D is perhaps TRBD1 (5 bases). The length of the CDR3 is 15 residues. Germline V gene data show CDR1 as LGHNA and CDR2 as YNFKEQ. Trimming cost V 1 base and J 6 bases, with 15 bases left between them. The CDR3 region has the DNA TGTGCCAGCAGCCAAGGAGGGCAGGGTAGGGCTGAAGCTTTCTTT. Protein product: CASSQGGQGRAEAFF.